This T cell receptor (beta chain) was recovered during a study of blood T cell repertoires in COVID-19. Study context: The analysed material was cDNA or gDNA that came from T cells, B-cell-depleted T cells, or PBMCs.

In the original processing: Estimation of nucleated cell counts relied on the amplification of reference gene primers. Produced via immunoSEQ multiplex PCR; TCRdb's table is partial and in-frame only. The V and J calls and clone size come from that table; D and trimming were worked out from the DNA. Among 180,000 or so clones, around four fifths were seen once, and the ten largest hold roughly 7.7%. CDR1 and CDR2 from the germline V gene are SGHTA and FQGNSA. The CDR3 consists of 15 residues. The junction had 6 bases not matched to a gene; V was cut back by 5 bases and J by 6 bases. The sequence was obtained from a man aged 40-50 years who had recovered from COVID-19. The genes are TRBV7-2 and TRBJ2-1; TRBD2 agrees at 11 bases. Sequenced sample: peripheral blood. The CDR3 coding sequence is TGTGCCAGCAGCCCAAGGACTAGCGGGCCCAATGAGCAGTTCTTC. It yields the protein CASSPRTSGPNEQFF. The complete variable domain, with remaining parts taken from reference TRBV7-2 and TRBJ2-1, reads GAGVSQSPSNKVTEKGKDVELRCDPISGHTALYWYRQSLGQGLEFLIYFQGNSAPDKSGLPSDRFSAERTGGSVSTLTIQRTQQEDSAVYLCASSPRTSGPNEQFFGPGTRLTVL.